The 12 T cell receptor beta chains presented below share a single source sample, sequenced in a study of blood T cell repertoires in COVID-19 (dated by TCRdb to 2019 to 2021). To prepare the library, the immunoSEQ multiplex PCR assay was applied. Not all clones reach the TCRdb copy of this immuneACCESS table, which keeps in-frame sequences only. Checked studies attribute under half of the gap to unresolved V genes and leave the rest unexplained. In all, the sample holds some 96,000 clones, and around 88% of those were seen once. The ten largest clones represent roughly 4.6% of the sample. The source material was peripheral blood. These receptors all stem from a human donor in a cohort sampled during active COVID-19.

This sequence joins TRBV9 and TRBJ2-7; 11 nucleotides agree with TRBD1. The V segment lost 3 bases and the J segment 4 bases; nucleotides outside the gene matches: 6. The CDR3 extends over 15 amino acids. Germline V gene sequence: CDR1 SGDLS, CDR2 YYNGEE. The CDR3 sequence: CASSAGQGAEYEQYF. The CDR3, as DNA: TGTGCCAGCAGCGCTGGACAGGGGGCAGAATACGAGCAGTACTTC.

The V and J genes are TRBV4-2 and TRBJ2-2, with 10 bases fitting TRBD2. The trim removed 2 bases at V and 5 bases at J, leaving 8 bases unmatched. The germline CDR1 and CDR2 sequences are LGHNA and YNFKEQ. The CDR3 is 17 amino acids. The CDR3 DNA follows: TGTGCCAGCAGCCAAAGAGCGGGAGGGCCAGGAACCGGGGAGCTGTTTTTT. It is translated as CASSQRAGGPGTGELFF.

The rearrangement uses TRBV4-1 and TRBJ1-5; D is unclear. The V gene lost 2 bases and the J gene lost 0 bases, with 5 bases spanning the gap. Germline V gene sequence: CDR1 MGHRA, CDR2 YSYEKL. This CDR3 contains 14 residues. CDR3 DNA sequence: TGCGCCAGCAGCCAATCTTATAGCAATCAGCCCCAGCATTTT. Translation: CASSQSYSNQPQHF.

The rearrangement joins TRBV7-3 to TRBJ2-1, with 9 bases identical to TRBD2. Germline V gene sequence: CDR1 SGHTA, CDR2 FQGTGA. CDR3 size: 15 residues. The ends lost 5 bases at V and 7 bases at J; junction bases unmatched: 9. CDR3 amino acids: CASSPRLAVYNEQFF. The CDR3 DNA follows: TGTGCCAGCAGCCCAAGACTAGCGGTTTATAATGAGCAGTTCTTC.

This clone has just one count. The J gene is TRBJ2-5, the V gene TRBV4-1, with TRBD2 identical over 12 bases. Trimming at V came to 1 base and at J to 0 bases, leaving 9 bases not matched to a gene. Per germline, CDR1 MGHRA and CDR2 YSYEKL. This CDR3 is 19 amino acids long. The CDR3 coding sequence is TGCGCCAGCAGCCAAGTCTCGGGGACTAGCGGGCCAAACCAAGAGACCCAGTACTTC. Its protein is CASSQVSGTSGPNQETQYF.

In regard to this clone: At the DNA level, this CDR3 is encoded by other sequences in the same sample as well. The rearrangement uses TRBV18 and TRBJ2-3; 12 nucleotides line up with TRBD2. V lost 3 bases to trimming and J lost 2 bases; unmatched junction nucleotides: 3. Germline V gives CDR1 KGHSH, CDR2 LQKENI. The CDR3 extends over 16 amino acids. In DNA form, the CDR3 reads TGTGCCAGCTCACCCCTAGCGGGAGGGTCCACAGATACGCAGTATTTT. It yields the protein CASSPLAGGSTDTQYF.

The chain employs TRBV5-1 and TRBJ1-2; maybe TRBD1 (6 bases). Germline V gene sequence: CDR1 SGHRS, CDR2 YFSETQ. This CDR3 comprises 13 residues. V was cut by 4 bases and J by 2 bases, with 9 bases left in between. The CDR3 bases are TGCGCCAGCAGCGAGGACAGAAACTATGGCTACACCTTC. It codes for CASSEDRNYGYTF.

The chain employs TRBV6-1 and TRBJ2-5; tentatively, D is TRBD1 (5 bases). Germline CDR1 is MNHNS and CDR2 is SASEGT. Trimming pared 2 bases from V and 4 bases from J, leaving 11 bases between. CDR3 size: 14 residues. CDR3 amino acids: CASSEIGVTETQYF. The CDR3, as DNA: TGTGCCAGCAGTGAAATAGGGGTGACAGAGACCCAGTACTTC.

The CDR3 is CASSTGLAGYEQYF. In DNA, the CDR3 is TGTGCCAGCAGCACAGGACTAGCGGGATACGAGCAGTACTTC. This chain links TRBV11-1 with TRBJ2-7; 12 bases agree with TRBD2. The CDR3 covers 14 residues. After removal of 5 bases from V and 4 bases from J, the junction contained 3 bases not matched to a gene. Germline loops: CDR1 SGHAT, CDR2 FQDESV (reference sequence).

The rearrangement uses TRBV19 and TRBJ1-5; perhaps TRBD1 as D (6 bases). Germline V CDR1 and CDR2: LNHDA, SQIVND (reference sequence). The CDR3 length is 13 residues. V was pared by 4 bases and J by 2 bases, with 6 bases between. CDR3 amino acids: CASSNRGNQPQHF. The CDR3 DNA is TGTGCCAGTAGTAACAGGGGCAATCAGCCCCAGCATTTT.

V gene TRBV29-1 combines with J gene TRBJ2-7, with 8 bases aligning to TRBD2. Germline V gives CDR1 SQVTM, CDR2 ANQGSEA. The CDR3 runs to 13 residues. The J segment lost 2 bases and the V segment lost 3 bases, leaving 3 bases of the junction unmatched. CDR3 nucleotide sequence: TGCAGCGTTGACCTAGCGGGTGCCTACGAGCAGTACTTC. Residues: CSVDLAGAYEQYF.

The genes are TRBV30 and TRBJ1-5, with D maybe TRBD1 (5 bases). In germline, CDR1 is GTSNPN, CDR2 SVGIG (reference sequence). This CDR3 is 15 amino acids long. Trimming shortened V by 1 base and J by 3 bases, and 13 bases separated the two germline ends. The CDR3 is CAWSDRGLPNQPQHF. The CDR3, as DNA: TGTGCCTGGAGTGACCGGGGACTCCCCAATCAGCCCCAGCATTTT.